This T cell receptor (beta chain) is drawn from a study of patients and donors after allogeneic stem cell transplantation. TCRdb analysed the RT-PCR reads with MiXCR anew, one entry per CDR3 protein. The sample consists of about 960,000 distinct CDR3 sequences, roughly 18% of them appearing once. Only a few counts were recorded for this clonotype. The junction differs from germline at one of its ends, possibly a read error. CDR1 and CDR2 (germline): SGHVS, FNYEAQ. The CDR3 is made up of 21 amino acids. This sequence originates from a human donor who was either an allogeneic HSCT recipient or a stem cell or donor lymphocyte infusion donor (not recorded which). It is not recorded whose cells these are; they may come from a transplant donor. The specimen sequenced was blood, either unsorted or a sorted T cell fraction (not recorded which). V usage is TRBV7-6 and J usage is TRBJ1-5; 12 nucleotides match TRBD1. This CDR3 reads CASSLVLGTVGQGASNQPQHF. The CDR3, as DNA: TGTGCTAGCAGCTTAGTCTTAGGGACCGTGGGACAGGGGGCCAGCAATCAGCCCCAGCATTTT.